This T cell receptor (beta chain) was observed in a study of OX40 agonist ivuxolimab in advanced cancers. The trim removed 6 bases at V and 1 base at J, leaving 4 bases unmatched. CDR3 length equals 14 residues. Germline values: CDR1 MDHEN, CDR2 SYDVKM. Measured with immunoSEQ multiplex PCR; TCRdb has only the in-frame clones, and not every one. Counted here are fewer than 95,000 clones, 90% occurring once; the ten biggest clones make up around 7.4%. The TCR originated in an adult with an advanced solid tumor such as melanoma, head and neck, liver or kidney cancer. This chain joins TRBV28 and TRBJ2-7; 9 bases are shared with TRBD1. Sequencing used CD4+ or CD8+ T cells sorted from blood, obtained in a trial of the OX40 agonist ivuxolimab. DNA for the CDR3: TGTGCCAGCAGAGGGACAGGGTTGTCCTACGAGCAGTACTTC. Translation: CASRGTGLSYEQYF.